Listed here are 26 T cell receptor beta chains from one sample, sequenced in a study of cytomegalovirus exposure and HLA in healthy donors. This PCR relied on a set of 60 Vbeta primers and 13 Jbeta primers. TCRdb's copy holds only in-frame clones and misses some; the assay was immunoSEQ multiplex PCR. This repertoire shows about 37,000 clones, around 68% found once; its top ten account for 3% to 4.5%. The sequenced sample consisted of PBMCs. Receptor source: a man aged 35-49 years in good health and CMV-seronegative.

In its sample, this clone was seen a few times. This sequence joins TRBV4-3 and TRBJ1-5; a weak D match, TRBD1 (6 bases). Trimming pared 2 bases from V and 4 bases from J, leaving 12 bases between. In germline, CDR1 is LGHNA, CDR2 YSLEER. The CDR3 runs 15 residues. DNA of the CDR3: TGCGCCAGCAGCCAACTCACAGGGAGTAATCAGCCCCAGCATTTT. Protein: CASSQLTGSNQPQHF.

On this clone: An end of the junction does not agree with germline; a read error may underlie this. This chain links TRBV4-1 with TRBJ2-5; no reliable D call. The CDR3 runs to 14 residues. Germline lookup yields CDR1 MGHRA and CDR2 YSYEKL. The CDR3 reads CASSQEVRGETQYF. CDR3 coding DNA: TGCGCCAGCAGTCAAGAGGTGAGAGGAGAGACCCAGTACTTC.

The genes are TRBV28 and TRBJ1-6; 7 positions match TRBD1. V was pared by 9 bases and J by 6 bases, with 8 bases of the junction left unmatched. Per germline, CDR1 MDHEN and CDR2 SYDVKM. The CDR3 covers 14 residues. CDR3 region: CASGQASGNSPLHF. Written as DNA, the CDR3 is TGTGCCAGTGGACAGGCTTCGGGTAATTCACCCCTCCACTTT.

The sample holds a few counts of this clone. The chain recombines TRBV6-5 with TRBJ1-1, with D perhaps TRBD1 (5 bases). CDR3 size: 13 residues. In germline, CDR1 is MNHEY, CDR2 SVGAGI. Trimming shortened V by 10 bases and J by 0 bases, and 12 bases separated the two germline ends. The CDR3 spells CATQANMNTEAFF. CDR3 nucleotides: TGTGCCACACAGGCAAATATGAACACTGAAGCTTTCTTT.

The V and J genes are TRBV9 and TRBJ1-1; 8 bases match TRBD1. The germline V gene has CDR1 SGDLS and CDR2 YYNGEE. The junction had 11 bases not matched to a gene; V was cut back by 4 bases and J by 6 bases. This CDR3 has 15 amino acids. CDR3 nucleotide sequence: TGTGCCAGCAGCCGGACAGGGAAGGCCGAACCTGAAGCTTTCTTT. It translates to CASSRTGKAEPEAFF.

The V call is TRBV29-1, the J call TRBJ2-2; D might be TRBD1 (6 bases). The germline V gene has CDR1 SQVTM and CDR2 ANQGSEA. V was pared by 3 bases and J by 4 bases, with 9 bases between. The CDR3 consists of 13 residues. CDR3 amino acids: CSVESDSTGELFF. The CDR3 DNA reads as TGCAGCGTTGAGTCGGACAGCACCGGGGAGCTGTTTTTT.

The chain recombines TRBV10-3 with TRBJ1-3; TRBD1 might be the D (6 bases). The germline V gene encodes CDR1 ENHRY and CDR2 SYGVKD. This CDR3 spans 14 amino acids. The ends were cut back, 7 bases at V and 0 bases at J, with 10 bases in the middle. The chain's CDR3 is CAIKQGLSGNTIYF. CDR3 bases: TGTGCCATCAAACAGGGCCTCTCTGGAAACACCATATATTTT.

In DNA, the CDR3 is TGTGCCAGCAGGAGGACAGCGTACGAGCAGTACTTC. Amino acid sequence: CASRRTAYEQYF. The chain is built from TRBV27 and TRBJ2-7, with D possibly being TRBD1 (6 bases). With 6 bases removed from V and 4 bases from J, the gap between germline ends came to 10 bases. The CDR3 extends over 12 amino acids. Looked up from germline, CDR1 is MNHEY and CDR2 is SMNVEV (reference sequence).

This sequence joins TRBV4-2 and TRBJ2-3; 9 bases are a match to TRBD2. The V segment lost 7 bases and the J segment 5 bases; nucleotides outside the gene matches: 16. Germline values: CDR1 LGHNA, CDR2 YNFKEQ. The CDR3 is 17 residues long. CDR3 DNA: TGTGCCAGCACGGTCGGGGATCGAAGCGGGGGGATAGATACGCAGTATTTT. The encoded protein is CASTVGDRSGGIDTQYF.

The chain uses TRBV5-1 and TRBJ1-6; 9 positions agree with TRBD1. V lost 4 bases, J lost 8 bases, and 4 bases stayed unmatched. Per the germline V gene, CDR1 is SGHRS and CDR2 is YFSETQ. The CDR3 is 14 residues long. The CDR3 region is CASSPTGGYSPLHF. CDR3 coding DNA: TGCGCCAGCAGCCCAACAGGGGGCTATTCACCCCTCCACTTT.

A few counts support this clone. The chain joins TRBV11-3 to TRBJ2-1; maybe TRBD2 (7 bases). Trimming removed 6 bases at V and 6 bases at J, with 12 bases between. There are 13 residues in the CDR3. Germline CDR1 and CDR2: SGHNT and YENEEA. CDR3: CASSRGGVNEQFF. DNA of the CDR3: TGTGCCAGCAGTAGAGGGGGGGTCAATGAGCAGTTCTTC.

This chain links TRBV30 with TRBJ1-2; 8 bases agree with TRBD1. CDR1 and CDR2 (germline): GTSNPN, SVGIG (reference sequence). The CDR3 sequence is 14 residues long. The V and J ends lost 1 base and 1 base, in that order; junction bases with no gene match: 2. The chain's CDR3 is CAWSGGQGNYGYTF. The CDR3 bases are TGTGCCTGGAGTGGAGGACAGGGTAACTATGGCTACACCTTC.

The V and J genes are TRBV5-1 and TRBJ1-2; TRBD1 aligns across 7 bases. Germline V gene sequence: CDR1 SGHRS, CDR2 YFSETQ. The V segment lost 4 bases and the J segment 2 bases; nucleotides outside the gene matches: 2. The CDR3 spans 13 residues. The CDR3 DNA reads as TGCGCCAGCAGCCGAGGGGGCAACTATGGCTACACCTTC. It is translated as CASSRGGNYGYTF.

In nucleotides, the CDR3 is TGTGCCAGCAGTTCGGGACAGGGGTTACAAGCACTCGAGCAGTACTTC. Translation: CASSSGQGLQALEQYF. The gene calls are TRBV2 and TRBJ2-7; TRBD1 aligns across 10 bases. The CDR3 consists of 16 residues. The germline V gene encodes CDR1 SNHLY and CDR2 FYNNEI. The V gene end was trimmed by 5 bases and the J gene end by 6 bases; junction bases not matched to a gene: 13.

This clone occurred a few times. The chain has TRBV27 and TRBJ1-4, with D perhaps TRBD1 (6 bases). This CDR3 is 15 amino acids long. Germline CDR1 reads MNHEY; CDR2 reads SMNVEV (reference sequence). The ends were cut back, 3 bases at V and 4 bases at J, with 12 bases in the middle. CDR3 coding DNA: TGTGCCAGCAGTTTGGAAGGGACACTTAATGAAAAACTGTTTTTT. Translated, it gives CASSLEGTLNEKLFF. The full variable domain, in which reference TRBV27 and TRBJ1-4 provide the parts outside the CDR3, is EAQVTQNPRYLITVTGKKLTVTCSQNMNHEYMSWYRQDPGLGLRQIYYSMNVEVTDKGDVPEGYKVSRKEKRNFPLILESPSPNQTSLYFCASSLEGTLNEKLFFGSGTQLSVL.

The V call is TRBV6-5, the J call TRBJ2-7; 10 bases align to TRBD1. CDR1 and CDR2 from the germline V gene are MNHEY and SVGAGI. V was clipped by 5 bases and J by 5 bases; unmatched bases: 9. This CDR3 has 15 amino acids. The CDR3: CASSRPGQGSHEQYF. The DNA of the CDR3 is TGTGCCAGCAGTCGACCGGGACAGGGGAGTCACGAGCAGTACTTC.

The V call is TRBV6-5, the J call TRBJ2-3; 8 bases agree with TRBD1. Germline V gives CDR1 MNHEY, CDR2 SVGAGI. The CDR3 is made up of 15 amino acids. Trimming took 7 bases from V and 0 from J; bases not matched to a gene: 6. DNA for the CDR3: TGTGCCAGCACTTTCAGGGGGCAAAGCACAGATACGCAGTATTTT. Protein product: CASTFRGQSTDTQYF.

This chain links TRBV14 with TRBJ2-5; D might be TRBD2 (6 bases). Trimming cost V 1 base and J 1 base, with 10 bases left between them. The CDR3 is 15 residues long. Germline assignment: CDR1 SGHDN and CDR2 FVKESK. CDR3 in amino acids: CASSQAGRGQETQYF. The CDR3 region has the DNA TGTGCCAGCAGCCAAGCGGGGCGGGGCCAAGAGACCCAGTACTTC.

Only a few counts were recorded for this clone. This rearrangement joins TRBV5-6 to TRBJ1-5; D not resolved. The CDR3 runs to 14 residues. CDR1 is SGHDT and CDR2 is YYEEEE in the germline V gene. V was clipped by 2 bases and J by 4 bases, with 10 bases between them. In DNA form, the CDR3 reads TGTGCCAGCAGCTTCCAAGCAGGAAATCAGCCCCAGCATTTT. This translates into CASSFQAGNQPQHF.

V is TRBV19 and J is TRBJ1-2; 10 bases line up with TRBD1. The CDR3 length is 14 residues. Trimming at V came to 6 bases and at J to 6 bases, leaving 7 bases not matched to a gene. The germline CDR1 and CDR2 sequences are LNHDA and SQIVND (reference sequence). The CDR3 sequence is CASSGQGGWDGYTF. The CDR3 DNA sequence: TGTGCCAGTAGCGGACAGGGGGGTTGGGATGGCTACACCTTC.

This clone came up a few times. V gene TRBV29-1 combines with J gene TRBJ2-7; no clear D. Trimming left V 2 bases short and J 1 base short, with 9 bases between. Germline CDR1 SQVTM, CDR2 ANQGSEA. The CDR3 is 13 amino acids. The CDR3 region has the DNA TGCAGCGTTGAACTTGGAGAATCCTACGAGCAGTACTTC. Amino acid sequence: CSVELGESYEQYF.

This clone was counted a few times. This chain links TRBV5-4 with TRBJ2-7; TRBD1 is a possible D gene (6 bases). The CDR3 loop spans 13 amino acids. Germline V CDR1 and CDR2: SGHNT, YYREEE (reference sequence). V gave up 4 bases and J gave up 4 bases, with 12 bases separating them. This CDR3 reads CASSLDSQYEQYF. CDR3 nucleotide sequence: TGTGCCAGCAGCCTGGACAGCCAATACGAGCAGTACTTC.

The CDR3 here is CASSEHRDRNTGELFF. CDR3 bases: TGTGCCAGCAGCGAACACAGGGACAGAAACACCGGGGAGCTGTTTTTT. The chain has TRBV9 and TRBJ2-2; 7 bases are a match to TRBD1. The CDR3 covers 16 residues. The germline V gene encodes CDR1 SGDLS and CDR2 YYNGEE. V dropped 3 bases and J dropped 2; count of bases not matched to a gene: 7. Looking up the rest from reference TRBV9 and TRBJ2-2 gives the full variable domain: DSGVTQTPKHLITATGQRVTLRCSPRSGDLSVYWYQQSLDQGLQFLIQYYNGEERAKGNILERFSAQQFPDLHSELNLSSLELGDSALYFCASSEHRDRNTGELFFGEGSRLTVL.

The gene calls are TRBV5-4 and TRBJ1-1; D perhaps matches TRBD1 (6 bases). The CDR3 spans 13 residues. V lost 3 bases to trimming and J lost 1 base, with 7 bases between them. CDR1 SGHNT and CDR2 YYREEE come from the germline V gene (reference sequence). CDR3 sequence: CASSSTGNTEAFF. The CDR3 region has the DNA TGTGCCAGCAGCTCGACAGGGAACACTGAAGCTTTCTTT.

The chain combines TRBV4-2 with TRBJ2-7, with D perhaps TRBD2 (5 bases). The CDR3 sequence is 14 residues long. V lost 3 bases to trimming and J lost 2 bases, with 11 bases between them. Germline CDR1 is LGHNA and CDR2 is YNFKEQ. CDR3 nucleotide sequence: TGTGCCAGCAGCCAGGAAACCGGGGCCTACGAGCAGTACTTC. It yields the protein CASSQETGAYEQYF.

This chain connects TRBV4-2 to TRBJ1-1; tentative D call: TRBD1 (6 bases). V lost 0 bases to trimming and J lost 0 bases, with 11 bases between them. The germline V gene encodes CDR1 LGHNA and CDR2 YNFKEQ. The CDR3 has 16 amino acids. CDR3 in DNA: TGTGCCAGCAGCCAAGATCTAGGGGGACTGAACACTGAAGCTTTCTTT. Its protein product is CASSQDLGGLNTEAFF.